A selection of T cell receptor beta chains follows, all from one sample in a study of beta chain features in type 1 diabetes. Profiled with immunoSEQ multiplex PCR; TCRdb holds only in-frame clones, not every one. The sample includes some 230,000 clones, around 9.6% of them seen just once. Material for sequencing was naive CD4+ T cells from blood. These receptors all come from a woman aged 18-29 years in good health. CDR3s leave out the opening cysteine and the closing phenylalanine or tryptophan.

CDR3: SVDIRVAEGLANSPLH; V: TRBV29-1; J: TRBJ1-6
CDR3: ASSVGTGNLRSTDTQY; V: TRBV2; J: TRBJ2-3
CDR3: ASSQDPAGSAYEQY; V: TRBV4-1; J: -
CDR3: AIRAGGVNTGELF; V: TRBV10-3; J: TRBJ2-2
CDR3: ASSLLGVDTGELF; V: TRBV27; J: TRBJ2-2
CDR3: ASSFRLAGARDEQF; V: TRBV7-9; J: TRBJ2-1
CDR3: ASSIKRNTEAF; V: TRBV5-1; J: TRBJ1-1
CDR3: ASSPRTGSSYEQY; V: TRBV6-1; J: TRBJ2-7
CDR3: ASKRGQGNYGYT; V: TRBV27; J: TRBJ1-2
CDR3: ASSNPGHSSYNEQF; V: TRBV21-1; J: TRBJ2-1
CDR3: ASSLAGSETQY; V: TRBV27; J: TRBJ2-5
CDR3: ASSQEGEGEKLF; V: TRBV4-1; J: TRBJ1-4
CDR3: AWSVQGVETQY; V: TRBV30; J: TRBJ2-5
CDR3: ASSVGEEVTDTQY; V: TRBV9; J: TRBJ2-3
CDR3: ASSIRQGGFIEKLF; V: TRBV7-9; J: TRBJ1-4
CDR3: ASSQDRGLAGGRDEQF; V: TRBV4-1; J: TRBJ2-1
CDR3: ASSPGQGKGFVLI; V: TRBV2; J: TRBJ2-1
CDR3: ASSLGGGRSDEQF; V: TRBV5-6; J: TRBJ2-1
CDR3: ASSFGTVAETYEQY; V: TRBV7-2; J: TRBJ2-7
CDR3: ASSSGLRPAHNEQF; V: TRBV5-1; J: TRBJ2-1
CDR3: ASRYTGNNEQF; V: TRBV6-5; J: TRBJ2-1
CDR3: ALEGQNSYEQY; V: TRBV30; J: TRBJ2-7